The T cell receptor beta chain under discussion was sequenced for a study of cytomegalovirus exposure and HLA in healthy donors. It was healthy bone marrow donors who served as donors. Germline CDR1 reads GTSNPN; CDR2 reads SVGIG (reference sequence). The CDR3 sequence is 12 residues long. V was clipped by 8 bases and J by 8 bases, with 15 bases between them. General study results and limits: There were 150 to 200 TCR beta chains listed as cytomegalovirus-associated.

The PCR employed 60 Vbeta primers together with 13 Jbeta primers. Assay: immunoSEQ multiplex PCR; the TCRdb copy retains only in-frame clones and omits some. The data show about 140,000 clones, 60% to 80% seen once. In the case of this clone: No antigen is known for it.

The TCR was taken from a male donor in good health and CMV-seronegative. The rearrangement links TRBV30 to TRBJ1-4, with D tentatively TRBD1 (6 bases). The specimen was PBMCs. CDR3 in amino acids: CARGGGLEKLFF. In nucleotides, the CDR3 is TGTGCCAGAGGGGGGGGGCTCGAAAAACTGTTTTTT.